The 3 T cell receptor beta chains in this list originate from one sample, sequenced in a study of T cells in Graves' hyperthyroidism and ophthalmopathy. Amplification of TCR beta CDR3 regions was performed using RNA transcripts as template. Researchers ran a first-round RT-PCR on the TCR CDR3 using the HTBI primer set. TCRdb re-called the multiplex PCR reads with MiXCR, one entry per CDR3 protein. There are 300,000 to 500,000 distinct CDR3 sequences in the sample; more than 13% occur only once, and 25% to 30% lies in the top ten. The sequenced sample was blood. The origin of the receptors is a man aged 45-65 years with Graves' ophthalmopathy.

This clonotype has a count of ten or more. The V and J genes are TRBV4-1 and TRBJ2-3; D is ambiguous. The CDR3 is 13 residues long. V lost 5 bases and J lost 2, with 8 bases in between. Germline V gene data show CDR1 as MGHRA and CDR2 as YSYEKL. In DNA form, the CDR3 reads TGCGCCAGCAGCTGGCAGGACACAGATACGCAGTATTTT. Translating gives CASSWQDTDTQYF.

In this sample, this clonotype turned up many times. The J gene is TRBJ2-7, the V gene TRBV12-3 or TRBV12-4; 10 nucleotides align to TRBD1. The CDR3 covers 18 residues. The ends lost 5 bases at V and 0 bases at J; junction bases unmatched: 13. The CDR3 DNA sequence: TGTGCCAGCAGTCCGTATCCGGGACAGGGGTCGAGCTCCTACGAGCAGTACTTC. This codes for CASSPYPGQGSSSYEQYF.

This clonotype was seen many times. The chain has TRBV30 and TRBJ2-3; 8 bases match TRBD2. The CDR3 is made up of 15 amino acids. With 4 bases clipped from V and 0 bases from J, the junction kept 6 bases outside the gene matches. CDR1 GTSNPN and CDR2 SVGIG come from the germline V gene (reference sequence). CDR3 amino acids: CAWIAGGASTDTQYF. The CDR3, as DNA: TGTGCCTGGATTGCGGGAGGAGCTAGCACAGATACGCAGTATTTT. Full variable domain (remainder filled in from reference TRBV30 and TRBJ2-3): SQTIHQWPATLVQPVGSPLSLECTVEGTSNPNLYWYRQAAGRGLQLLFYSVGIGQISSEVPQNLSASRPQDRQFILSSKKLLLSDSGFYLCAWIAGGASTDTQYFGPGTRLTVL.